These 28 T cell receptor beta chains share one sample of origin, sequenced in a study of beta chain features in type 1 diabetes. Investigators reverse transcribed all isolated RNA, so they sequenced expressed TCRB transcripts. Assay: immunoSEQ multiplex PCR; the TCRdb copy retains only in-frame clones and omits some. Of about 900,000 clones listed, roughly 17% are singletons. Material for sequencing was naive CD4+ T cells from blood. The receptors derive from a young woman in good health.

The V call is TRBV7-2, the J call TRBJ2-7; a weak D match, TRBD2 (6 bases). This CDR3 is 14 amino acids long. V shed 1 base and J shed 9 bases, with 16 bases lying between them. CDR1 and CDR2 (germline): SGHTA, FQGNSA. CDR3 DNA sequence: TGTGCCAGCAGCTTAGATGGCGGGTATAGCGGGCAGTACTTC. Translated: CASSLDGGYSGQYF.

There are a few counts of this clone. The rearrangement joins TRBV29-1 to TRBJ1-2; D unresolved. Trimming took off 4 bases at V and 6 bases at J, with 12 bases between the two ends. The CDR3 totals 12 residues. Looked up from germline, CDR1 is SQVTM and CDR2 is ANQGSEA. DNA of the CDR3: TGCAGCGTTGGGGCGGGGTTTGATGGCTACACCTTC. Translated: CSVGAGFDGYTF.

This clone was counted between two and nine times. The V gene is TRBV7-2, the J gene TRBJ2-7, with a weak D call TRBD2 (6 bases). Trimming took off 7 bases at V and 4 bases at J, with 17 bases between the two ends. CDR3 size: 14 residues. Germline V gene lookup returns CDR1 SGHTA and CDR2 FQGNSA. DNA of the CDR3: TGTGCCAGCACCCAATCCTACGGAGGGTACGAGCAGTACTTC. Protein: CASTQSYGGYEQYF.

The V call is TRBV2, the J call TRBJ2-1; TRBD2 is a possible D gene (5 bases). The CDR3 spans 12 residues. Germline V gene lookup returns CDR1 SNHLY and CDR2 FYNNEI. Trimming left V 6 bases short and J 14 bases short, with 17 bases between. The CDR3, as DNA: TGTGCCAGCAGGAGGGAACCGGGTATGGAGTTCTTC. Its translation is CASRREPGMEFF.

The rearrangement uses TRBV28 and TRBJ2-5, with D possibly matching TRBD2 (5 bases). From germline, CDR1 is MDHEN and CDR2 SYDVKM. CDR3 length: 14 amino acids. V lost 10 bases and J lost 4, with 19 bases in between. CDR3 DNA: TGTGCCACCTCCCGCGGCGGGCCCGGAGAGACCCAGTACTTC. Protein sequence: CATSRGGPGETQYF.

This clone was observed a few times. The chain recombines TRBV18 with TRBJ2-1; 7 bases fit TRBD1. J gave up 8 bases and V 6 bases, and 16 bases lay outside the gene matches. The V gene's germline CDR1 is KGHSH and CDR2 LQKENI. The CDR3 is 16 amino acids. The CDR3 protein is CASSPAWTGGGYEQFF. The CDR3 DNA reads TGTGCCAGCTCTCCCGCTTGGACAGGCGGCGGCTATGAGCAGTTCTTC.

The chain has TRBV18 and TRBJ2-1, with a weak D call TRBD2 (5 bases). CDR1 KGHSH and CDR2 LQKENI come from the germline V gene. V was shortened by 1 base and J by 5 bases, with 12 bases between the two germline ends. This CDR3 has 15 amino acids. The CDR3, as DNA: TGTGCCAGCTCACCACAGGCAACCGGGAACAATGAGCAGTTCTTC. Its translation is CASSPQATGNNEQFF.

The CDR3 region is CASAGVSRAPQYF. CDR3 DNA sequence: TGTGCCAGCGCGGGAGTCTCAAGAGCGCCGCAGTATTTT. The genes are TRBV6-5 and TRBJ2-3, with 7 bases lining up with TRBD2. Germline lookup yields CDR1 MNHEY and CDR2 SVGAGI. The CDR3 is 13 residues long. Germline trimming cut 8 bases from V and 10 bases from J; bases unmatched to any gene: 12.

This clone appeared a few times. The chain links TRBV27 to TRBJ2-1; D gene ambiguous. The CDR3 contains 11 residues. From germline, CDR1 is MNHEY and CDR2 SMNVEV (reference sequence). The V gene lost 3 bases and the J gene lost 7 bases, with 4 bases spanning the gap. The CDR3, as DNA: TGTGCCAGCAGTTTTAGAAATGAGCAGTTCTTC. This gives the protein CASSFRNEQFF.

The chain is built from TRBV6-5 and TRBJ1-2; tentatively, D is TRBD1 (5 bases). V dropped 3 bases and J dropped 0 bases, with 14 bases sitting between them. Germline CDR1 reads MNHEY; CDR2 reads SVGAGI. The CDR3 is made up of 16 amino acids. CDR3 in DNA: TGTGCCAGCAGTTATTTGGGGGGGAGAGCTAACTATGGCTACACCTTC. Translated, it gives CASSYLGGRANYGYTF.

CDR3 sequence: CASSRETGGTDTQYF. CDR3 coding DNA: TGTGCCAGCAGCCGGGAGACAGGGGGCACAGATACGCAGTATTTT. The chain is built from TRBV4-2 and TRBJ2-3; TRBD1 matches 8 bases. The CDR3 runs 15 residues. Per germline, CDR1 LGHNA and CDR2 YNFKEQ. Trimming removed 4 bases from V and 1 base from J; junction bases left unmatched: 4.

This clone was counted only a few times. The chain is built from TRBV7-9 and TRBJ2-3; unclear D gene. The CDR3 is 13 residues long. CDR1 is SEHNR, CDR2 FQNEAQ, per germline (reference sequence). V was shortened by 2 bases and J by 6 bases, with 9 bases between the two germline ends. This CDR3 is CASSLKASDTQYF. The CDR3 DNA reads TGTGCCAGCAGCTTAAAAGCCTCCGATACGCAGTATTTT.

This chain connects TRBV2 to TRBJ2-5, with a possible D match to TRBD2 (5 bases). This CDR3 is 14 amino acids long. V shed 5 bases and J shed 2 bases, with 12 bases lying between them. In germline, CDR1 is SNHLY, CDR2 FYNNEI. CDR3 residues: CASSRGWGQETQYF. The CDR3, as DNA: TGTGCCAGCAGTCGGGGTTGGGGACAAGAGACCCAGTACTTC.

This clone was counted only a few times. This may arise from a read error, as a much more abundant clone is one base away. Distinct nucleotide sequences in the sample also encode this CDR3. The chain joins TRBV6-5 to TRBJ2-3; the D is unclear. Trimming removed 4 bases from V and 2 bases from J, with 1 base in between. The germline V gene has CDR1 MNHEY and CDR2 SVGAGI. The CDR3 is 11 residues long. Written as DNA, the CDR3 is TGTGCCAGCAGTTCCACAGATACGCAGTATTTT. Translation gives CASSSTDTQYF.

A few counts support this clone. Other DNA variants within this sample encode the same CDR3. V gene TRBV7-9 combines with J gene TRBJ1-5; D remains ambiguous. The CDR3 is 13 residues long. Germline CDR1 SEHNR, CDR2 FQNEAQ (reference sequence). The ends were cut back, 3 bases at V and 5 bases at J, with 8 bases in the middle. The CDR3 loop reads CASSLGSYQPQHF. The CDR3, as DNA: TGTGCCAGCAGCTTGGGTAGTTATCAGCCCCAGCATTTT.

This clone appeared a few times. V usage is TRBV6-6 and J usage is TRBJ1-5; 9 bases align to TRBD1. Germline V gene lookup returns CDR1 MNHNY and CDR2 SVGAGI (reference sequence). This CDR3 contains 14 residues. Trimming cost V 6 bases and J 9 bases; bases outside gene matches: 9. The CDR3 loop reads CASRDTGGAGPQHF. DNA for the CDR3: TGTGCCAGCAGGGACACAGGGGGCGCGGGGCCCCAGCATTTT.

This clone was counted a single time. This rearrangement joins TRBV7-2 to TRBJ2-7, with 9 bases identical to TRBD2. The germline CDR1 and CDR2 sequences are SGHTA and FQGNSA. This CDR3 region has 16 residues. The ends lost 1 base at V and 6 bases at J; junction bases unmatched: 10. The CDR3 sequence is CASSLDRPLAGPEQYF. In DNA, the CDR3 is TGTGCCAGCAGCTTAGATCGTCCCCTAGCGGGGCCCGAGCAGTACTTC.

J is TRBJ2-5 and V is TRBV4-3; D is unresolved. Germline CDR1 reads LGHNA; CDR2 reads YSLEER. The V and J ends lost 0 bases and 3 bases respectively, with 5 bases between them. This CDR3 is 13 amino acids long. In nucleotides, the CDR3 is TGCGCCAGCAGCCAAGAGAGAGAAGAGACCCAGTACTTC. It yields the protein CASSQEREETQYF.

This chain uses TRBV4-2 with TRBJ1-2; 7 nucleotides match TRBD1. V shed 5 bases and J 4 bases; nucleotides not matched to a gene: 7. The CDR3 covers 14 residues. Germline V gene lookup returns CDR1 LGHNA and CDR2 YNFKEQ. DNA for the CDR3: TGTGCCAGCAGCTCCCGACAGGGAGGCTATGGCTACACCTTC. Its protein product is CASSSRQGGYGYTF.

This sequence joins TRBV7-9 and TRBJ2-1; D gene ambiguous. The V end lost 2 bases, the J end lost 0 bases, and 11 bases lay between the germline ends. The CDR3 loop spans 16 amino acids. The germline V gene has CDR1 SEHNR and CDR2 FQNEAQ (reference sequence). DNA of the CDR3: TGTGCCAGCAGCTTATGGGCGGTTAGCTCCTACAATGAGCAGTTCTTC. The encoded protein is CASSLWAVSSYNEQFF.

CDR3 in amino acids: CASVTSGSSYEQYF. The CDR3 DNA sequence: TGTGCCAGCGTGACTAGCGGGAGCTCCTACGAGCAGTACTTC. The V and J genes are TRBV28 and TRBJ2-7; 12 nucleotides align to TRBD2. Trimming removed 8 bases from V and 0 bases from J; junction bases left unmatched: 2. The CDR3 sequence is 14 residues long. From germline, CDR1 is MDHEN and CDR2 SYDVKM. Together with reference TRBV28 and TRBJ2-7, the CDR3 gives the full variable domain: DVKVTQSSRYLVKRTGEKVFLECVQDMDHENMFWYRQDPGLGLRLIYFSYDVKMKEKGDIPEGYSVSREKKERFSLILESASTNQTSMYLCASVTSGSSYEQYFGPGTRLTVT.

This clone has a handful of counts. The chain couples TRBV6-6 to TRBJ1-2, with no clear D. Deletions cut 5 bases from V and 2 bases from J, with 18 bases between. The germline gives CDR1 MNHNY, CDR2 SVGAGI (reference sequence). The CDR3 totals 16 residues. CDR3 amino acids: CASSTAPPVRNYGYTF. The CDR3 DNA sequence: TGTGCCAGCAGTACCGCGCCGCCCGTCCGAAACTATGGCTACACCTTC.

The chain couples TRBV9 to TRBJ2-7; 7 nucleotides align to TRBD1. Germline V gene sequence: CDR1 SGDLS, CDR2 YYNGEE. Trimming took 2 bases from V and 3 from J; bases not matched to a gene: 11. CDR3 length equals 16 residues. CDR3 in DNA: TGTGCCAGCAGCGTGGACCCCACAGGGGTACTCTACGAGCAGTACTTC. Protein: CASSVDPTGVLYEQYF.

As to this clone: The same CDR3 arises from other DNA sequences in this sample as well. This chain links TRBV2 with TRBJ1-1; TRBD1 is a possible D gene (5 bases). Between the trimmed V and J ends, which lost 6 bases and 0 bases, there was a span of 8 bases. This CDR3 spans 13 amino acids. The germline V gene has CDR1 SNHLY and CDR2 FYNNEI. For the CDR3, the DNA is TGTGCCAGCAGAACAGGTATGAACACTGAAGCTTTCTTT. Amino acid sequence: CASRTGMNTEAFF.

Only a few counts were recorded for this clone. This chain links TRBV5-1 with TRBJ2-1, with 7 bases aligning to TRBD2. The ends lost 2 bases at V and 0 bases at J; junction bases unmatched: 5. This CDR3 is built from 16 residues. Germline loops: CDR1 SGHRS, CDR2 YFSETQ. The CDR3 spells CASSFLAASSYNEQFF. The DNA of the CDR3 is TGCGCCAGCAGCTTTCTAGCGGCAAGCTCCTACAATGAGCAGTTCTTC.

This clone was detected a few times. The V call is TRBV20-1, the J call TRBJ2-1, with no clear D. The CDR3 is made up of 10 amino acids. The V gene's germline CDR1 is DFQATT and CDR2 SNEGSKA (reference sequence). V lost 6 bases and J 8 bases, leaving 8 bases between the germline ends. CDR3 residues: CSASIYEQFF. CDR3 nucleotides: TGCAGTGCAAGTATATATGAGCAGTTCTTC.

V and J are TRBV28 and TRBJ1-2, with 7 positions matching TRBD1. Trimming at V came to 6 bases and at J to 7 bases, leaving 8 bases not matched to a gene. The V gene's germline CDR1 is MDHEN and CDR2 SYDVKM. The CDR3 runs 13 residues. DNA for the CDR3: TGTGCCAGCAGCCGTCCAGGGGGTCTTGGCTACACCTTC. This translates into CASSRPGGLGYTF.

The chain links TRBV28 to TRBJ1-5; D may be TRBD1 (6 bases). This CDR3 is built from 20 residues. Germline V gene data show CDR1 as MDHEN and CDR2 as SYDVKM. The V gene lost 5 bases and the J gene lost 4 bases, with 30 bases spanning the gap. This CDR3 reads CASSPLGTRKGGPLNQPQHF. The CDR3 coding sequence is TGTGCCAGCAGTCCCCTCGGGACAAGGAAGGGTGGACCATTAAATCAGCCCCAGCATTTT.